A single sample is the source of the 17 T cell receptor beta chains below, sequenced in a study of cytomegalovirus exposure and HLA in healthy donors. The study ran its PCR with 60 Vbeta and 13 Jbeta primers. The assay was immunoSEQ multiplex PCR, and TCRdb's table has in-frame clones only and misses some. This specimen shows 150,000 to 200,000 clones; the ten leading clones hold under 2.5%. Sequenced sample: PBMCs. These receptors all stem from a man younger than 45 in good health and CMV-seronegative.

The rearrangement links TRBV6-5 to TRBJ2-3; D is ambiguous. Trimming removed 6 bases from V and 6 bases from J, with 13 bases in between. This CDR3 has 13 amino acids. Germline V gives CDR1 MNHEY, CDR2 SVGAGI. CDR3 bases: TGTGCCAGCAGGCCCCTCTCCGGGGATACGCAGTATTTT. This translates into CASRPLSGDTQYF.

The chain links TRBV18 to TRBJ2-1; D is unclear. The V gene lost 3 bases and the J gene lost 7 bases, with 4 bases spanning the gap. CDR3 length: 11 residues. Germline loops: CDR1 KGHSH, CDR2 LQKENI. CDR3: CASSPKNEQFF. Written as DNA, the CDR3 is TGTGCCAGCTCACCCAAAAATGAGCAGTTCTTC.

The chain recombines TRBV29-1 with TRBJ2-5; D perhaps matches TRBD2 (5 bases). This CDR3 region has 11 residues. Trimming removed 5 bases from V and 4 bases from J, with 8 bases in between. CDR1 and CDR2 (germline): SQVTM, ANQGSEA. The CDR3 region is CSVPAGETQYF. For the CDR3, the DNA is TGCAGCGTTCCTGCGGGAGAGACCCAGTACTTC.

V is TRBV2 and J is TRBJ1-2; the D is unclear. The CDR3 extends over 14 amino acids. Trimming took off 3 bases at V and 6 bases at J, with 14 bases between the two ends. Germline V gives CDR1 SNHLY, CDR2 FYNNEI. CDR3 residues: CASSERAGGDGYTF. CDR3 in DNA: TGTGCCAGCAGTGAGCGTGCAGGAGGTGATGGCTACACCTTC.

The chain links TRBV7-8 to TRBJ2-7, with TRBD2 identical over 9 bases. The CDR3 is 14 residues long. CDR1 is SGHVS and CDR2 is FQNEAQ in the germline V gene. After removal of 5 bases from V and 6 bases from J, the junction contained 8 bases not matched to a gene. The CDR3 sequence: CASSPAGTSSEQYF. The CDR3 DNA sequence: TGTGCCAGCAGCCCCGCCGGGACTAGCTCCGAGCAGTACTTC.

The chain has TRBV11-2 and TRBJ2-7, with 11 bases identical to TRBD2. V lost 4 bases, J lost 2 bases, and 4 bases stayed unmatched. The CDR3 has 15 residues. CDR1 and CDR2 from the germline V gene are SGHAT and FQNNGV. In DNA, the CDR3 is TGTGCCAGCAGCTGGGGGACTAGCGGAACCTACGAGCAGTACTTC. Its translation is CASSWGTSGTYEQYF. The whole variable domain, remainder taken from reference TRBV11-2 and TRBJ2-7, is EAGVAQSPRYKIIEKRQSVAFWCNPISGHATLYWYQQILGQGPKLLIQFQNNGVVDDSQLPKDRFSAERLKGVDSTLKIQPAKLEDSAVYLCASSWGTSGTYEQYFGPGTRLTVT.

The chain recombines TRBV18 with TRBJ1-4; D not certain. Trimming left V 2 bases short and J 8 bases short, with 12 bases between. CDR1 is KGHSH and CDR2 is LQKENI in the germline V gene. The CDR3 spans 14 residues. The CDR3 nucleotides are TGTGCCAGCTCACCATTCCCCTCCGGGGAAAAACTGTTTTTT. Amino acids: CASSPFPSGEKLFF. Complete variable domain (other parts from reference TRBV18 and TRBJ1-4): NAGVMQNPRHLVRRRGQEARLRCSPMKGHSHVYWYRQLPEEGLKFMVYLQKENIIDESGMPKERFSAEFPKEGPSILRIQQVVRGDSAAYFCASSPFPSGEKLFFGSGTQLSVL.

The V and J genes are TRBV5-1 and TRBJ2-1; TRBD2 agrees at 8 bases. CDR3 length: 18 residues. Germline V gives CDR1 SGHRS, CDR2 YFSETQ. V dropped 4 bases and J dropped 10; count of bases not matched to a gene: 22. CDR3 bases: TGCGCCAGCAGCATACGAAGGGGGAGCGGGAGATCTTCCTACGAGCAGTTCTTC. Its translation: CASSIRRGSGRSSYEQFF.

CDR3 sequence reads: CAWSVLAGGGEQFF. The CDR3 nucleotides read TGTGCCTGGAGTGTACTAGCGGGAGGTGGGGAGCAGTTCTTC. The chain uses TRBV30 and TRBJ2-1; 12 bases fit TRBD2. CDR1 and CDR2 (germline): GTSNPN, SVGIG (reference sequence). CDR3 size: 14 residues. J lost 10 bases, V lost 0 bases, and 4 bases had no gene match.

J is TRBJ2-1 and V is TRBV6-6; 7 bases fit TRBD2. The junction had 13 bases not matched to a gene; V was cut back by 2 bases and J by 9 bases. The CDR3 is made up of 16 amino acids. In germline, CDR1 is MNHNY, CDR2 SVGAGI (reference sequence). This chain's CDR3 is CASSYPTSKEAPEQFF. The CDR3 DNA is TGTGCCAGCAGTTACCCGACTAGCAAAGAGGCGCCTGAGCAGTTCTTC.

The rearrangement links TRBV29-1 to TRBJ1-1; 8 bases fit TRBD1. This CDR3 has 14 amino acids. Germline trimming cut 4 bases from V and 6 bases from J; bases unmatched to any gene: 10. The germline V gene has CDR1 SQVTM and CDR2 ANQGSEA. DNA for the CDR3: TGCAGCGTTGGGCGTACAGGGGGGGAGCCTGAAGCTTTCTTT. Translation: CSVGRTGGEPEAFF.

The rearrangement links TRBV4-3 to TRBJ2-3; D ambiguous. V was trimmed by 4 bases and J by 6 bases, leaving 14 bases between them. Germline V lookup: CDR1 LGHNA, CDR2 YSLEER. The CDR3 extends over 14 amino acids. CDR3 nucleotides: TGCGCCAGCAGCCCGACCTCTGGGCAGGATACGCAGTATTTT. This encodes CASSPTSGQDTQYF.

The chain couples TRBV4-3 to TRBJ1-3; D is unclear. The CDR3 is made up of 14 amino acids. V lost 4 bases, J lost 3 bases, and 10 bases lay in between. The germline gives CDR1 LGHNA, CDR2 YSLEER. The CDR3 DNA reads as TGCGCCAGCAGCCGCCGACGGGGTGGAAACACCATATATTTT. The encoded protein is CASSRRRGGNTIYF.

The V call is TRBV19, the J call TRBJ1-5; 9 nucleotides line up with TRBD1. In germline, CDR1 is LNHDA, CDR2 SQIVND (reference sequence). After removal of 3 bases from V and 4 bases from J, the junction contained 7 bases not matched to a gene. This CDR3 is built from 16 residues. The CDR3 DNA follows: TGTGCCAGTAGTATCAGCCGGACAGGGGTTAATCAGCCCCAGCATTTT. This sequence encodes CASSISRTGVNQPQHF.

The V and J genes are TRBV14 and TRBJ2-3, with TRBD2 identical over 12 bases. Trimming at V came to 3 bases and at J to 8 bases, leaving 12 bases not matched to a gene. CDR3 length equals 17 residues. CDR1 and CDR2 (germline): SGHDN, FVKESK. The CDR3 bases are TGTGCCAGCAGCCACTCGCTAGCGGGAGGGCCCAGCGCTACGCAGTATTTT. Its protein product is CASSHSLAGGPSATQYF.

The V gene is TRBV7-2, the J gene TRBJ1-5, with D unclear. V was clipped by 2 bases and J by 5 bases, with 10 bases between them. Germline-derived CDR1 and CDR2 are SGHTA and FQGNSA. The CDR3 is made up of 14 amino acids. The CDR3: CASSLPSGDQPQHF. Written as DNA, the CDR3 is TGTGCCAGCAGCTTACCTTCCGGAGATCAGCCCCAGCATTTT.

This sequence joins TRBV11-3 and TRBJ1-3; TRBD1 matches 7 bases. The trim removed 4 bases at V and 2 bases at J, leaving 5 bases unmatched. CDR3 length: 15 residues. Germline V gene sequence: CDR1 SGHNT, CDR2 YENEEA. CDR3 sequence reads: CASSWGQQAGNTIYF. The CDR3 nucleotides read TGTGCCAGCAGCTGGGGACAGCAGGCTGGAAACACCATATATTTT.